This passage covers 14 T cell receptor beta chains from one sample sequenced in a study of T-cell memory formation after mild COVID-19. From the 5' RACE reads, TCRdb called clonotypes with MiXCR, one entry per CDR3 protein. The sample has about 450,000 distinct CDR3 sequences, less than 25% seen once. The specimen sequenced was PBMCs or a T cell subset sorted from them (not recorded which). The receptors come from an adult woman who had mild COVID-19 (a few samples of this study predate the infection). Cell type and time point are not known.

The chain links TRBV5-6 to TRBJ2-3, with 7 bases that match TRBD1. The germline gives CDR1 SGHDT, CDR2 YYEEEE. Trimming removed 2 bases from V and 0 bases from J; junction bases left unmatched: 6. CDR3 length: 16 amino acids. The CDR3 here is CASSFFRQGSTDTQYF. The CDR3, as DNA: TGTGCCAGCAGCTTTTTCCGACAGGGCAGCACAGATACGCAGTATTTT.

This clonotype was seen only a few times. The chain couples TRBV3-1 to TRBJ2-1; D uncertain. Germline assignment: CDR1 LGHDT and CDR2 YNNKEL (reference sequence). The V gene lost 1 base and the J gene lost 6 bases, with 10 bases spanning the gap. The CDR3 extends over 14 amino acids. CDR3 nucleotide sequence: TGTGCCAGCAGCCAAGGGCCCCCACCCAATGAGCAGTTCTTC. This codes for CASSQGPPPNEQFF.

This clonotype turned up a few times. CDR3 nucleotides: TGCGCCAGCAGCGGGAACGGGGACCCGGTTGAAAAACTGTTTTTT. Translated, it gives CASSGNGDPVEKLFF. This rearrangement joins TRBV5-1 to TRBJ1-4, with a possible D match to TRBD1 (5 bases). V gave up 4 bases and J gave up 7 bases, with 17 bases separating them. The CDR3 is 15 residues long. Germline CDR1 and CDR2: SGHRS and YFSETQ.

Many counts were recorded for this clonotype. The chain's CDR3 is CASSAVGTSIYEQYF. In DNA, the CDR3 is TGTGCCAGCAGTGCGGTCGGGACTAGCATCTACGAGCAGTACTTC. The chain joins TRBV6-5 to TRBJ2-7; 9 bases match TRBD2. The trim removed 5 bases at V and 3 bases at J, leaving 8 bases unmatched. From germline, CDR1 is MNHEY and CDR2 SVGAGI. This CDR3 is 15 amino acids long.

The chain employs TRBV12-3 or TRBV12-4 and TRBJ2-1; 8 nucleotides align to TRBD2. The V gene end was trimmed by 6 bases and the J gene end by 5 bases; junction bases not matched to a gene: 3. The CDR3 runs 13 residues. The CDR3 loop is CASSQLADNEQFF. CDR3 nucleotide sequence: TGTGCCAGCAGCCAACTAGCGGACAATGAGCAGTTCTTC.

This clonotype was picked up a small number of times. J is TRBJ1-1 and V is TRBV4-2; D is uncertain. The CDR3 runs to 15 residues. V shed 1 base and J shed 1 base, with 10 bases lying between them. Germline V gene sequence: CDR1 LGHNA, CDR2 YNFKEQ. This CDR3 reads CASSQGGDGNTEAFF. The CDR3 DNA sequence: TGTGCCAGCAGCCAAGGGGGAGACGGGAACACTGAAGCTTTCTTT.

This CDR3 is CASREPGQGNEQYF. CDR3 in DNA: TGTGCCAGCAGGGAACCGGGACAGGGCAACGAGCAGTACTTC. The J gene is TRBJ2-7, the V gene TRBV7-9, with TRBD1 matching 9 bases. There are 14 residues in the CDR3. V lost 6 bases and J lost 5; bases outside the gene matches: 8. In germline, CDR1 is SEHNR, CDR2 FQNEAQ (reference sequence).

This chain uses TRBV2 with TRBJ2-7; D possibly uses TRBD1 or TRBD2 (5 bases each). The germline V and J ends were trimmed by 6 bases and 7 bases, with 10 bases remaining between them. This CDR3 comprises 11 residues. Germline V gene lookup returns CDR1 SNHLY and CDR2 FYNNEI. CDR3 bases: TGTGCCAGCAGGGCCTGGGGGGAGCAGTACTTC. Translating gives CASRAWGEQYF.

V usage is TRBV6-2 or TRBV6-3 and J usage is TRBJ1-1; D is unresolved. CDR1 and CDR2 (germline): MNHEY, SVGEGT. The CDR3 runs to 15 residues. V was clipped by 0 bases and J by 1 base, with 9 bases between them. As DNA, the CDR3 is TGTGCCAGCAGTTACTCTGGCAGGTCGAACACTGAAGCTTTCTTT. Protein sequence: CASSYSGRSNTEAFF.

This clonotype was observed a few times. The gene calls are TRBV12-3 or TRBV12-4 and TRBJ2-3; D not certain. The CDR3 has 15 amino acids. Between the trimmed V and J ends, which lost 6 bases and 1 base, there was a span of 14 bases. CDR3 sequence (DNA): TGTGCCAGCAGCGGACCCGGGTGGGGCACAGATACGCAGTATTTT. The encoded protein is CASSGPGWGTDTQYF.

This clonotype was picked up a small number of times. CDR3 sequence reads: CASSQGRGTGYTF. The CDR3 region has the DNA TGTGCCAGCAGCCAGGGGAGGGGGACTGGCTACACCTTC. The J gene is TRBJ1-2, the V gene TRBV7-2; tentative D call: TRBD1 (6 bases). Trimming left V 5 bases short and J 7 bases short, with 14 bases between. The germline V gene has CDR1 SGHTA and CDR2 FQGNSA. This CDR3 comprises 13 residues.

This clonotype has just a few counts. The V gene is TRBV9, the J gene TRBJ2-1, with 11 bases identical to TRBD2. Germline-derived CDR1 and CDR2 are SGDLS and YYNGEE. The length of the CDR3 is 14 residues. V dropped 4 bases and J dropped 10; count of bases not matched to a gene: 7. The CDR3 DNA sequence: TGTGCCAGCAGCCCCGGGACTAGCGGCCCAGAGCAGTTCTTC. Translating it yields CASSPGTSGPEQFF.

This clonotype was seen only once. In DNA, the CDR3 is TGTGCCAGCAGTGAAAGGTCTGATAGCAATCAGCCCCAGCATTTT. Protein product: CASSERSDSNQPQHF. The V gene is TRBV25-1, the J gene TRBJ1-5; D ambiguous. There are 15 residues in the CDR3. Trimming pared 2 bases from V and 0 bases from J, leaving 8 bases between. Germline V gives CDR1 MGHDK, CDR2 SYGVNS.

This chain joins TRBV6-6 and TRBJ1-2; D is perhaps TRBD1 (5 bases). V lost 2 bases and J lost 6, with 13 bases in between. The CDR3 is made up of 14 amino acids. Germline V gene lookup returns CDR1 MNHNY and CDR2 SVGAGI (reference sequence). This CDR3 is CASSYVRVGDGYTF. The CDR3 nucleotides are TGTGCCAGCAGTTACGTCAGGGTGGGGGATGGCTACACCTTC.